This entry describes one T cell receptor beta chain. Its antigen is currently unknown. Per germline, CDR1 LGHNA and CDR2 YNFKEQ. Trimming pared 3 bases from V and 3 bases from J, leaving 14 bases between. The CDR3 is 15 residues long. The sample originates from a study of cytomegalovirus exposure and HLA in healthy donors. Notes on the study in general: Many donors shared some public TCRs, even though most TCR sequences were rare. Some segments of the V type, notably TRBV6-2 and TRBV6-3, were excluded as indistinguishable. The study recorded some 160 TCR beta chains that were cytomegalovirus-associated.

A multiplex PCR was run with 60 Vbeta primers and 13 Jbeta primers. TCRdb's table, derived via immunoSEQ multiplex PCR, lists solely in-frame clones and lacks some. Among some 71,000 clones listed, roughly 80% were seen once. This receptor was taken from a woman in her 30s in good health and CMV-seropositive. The V call is TRBV4-2, the J call TRBJ1-1; the D gene is possibly TRBD1 (5 bases). The sequenced material came from PBMCs. This CDR3 reads CASSQGRGLDTEAFF. Here the CDR3 DNA reads TGTGCCAGCAGCCAGGGCCGGGGGTTAGACACTGAAGCTTTCTTT.